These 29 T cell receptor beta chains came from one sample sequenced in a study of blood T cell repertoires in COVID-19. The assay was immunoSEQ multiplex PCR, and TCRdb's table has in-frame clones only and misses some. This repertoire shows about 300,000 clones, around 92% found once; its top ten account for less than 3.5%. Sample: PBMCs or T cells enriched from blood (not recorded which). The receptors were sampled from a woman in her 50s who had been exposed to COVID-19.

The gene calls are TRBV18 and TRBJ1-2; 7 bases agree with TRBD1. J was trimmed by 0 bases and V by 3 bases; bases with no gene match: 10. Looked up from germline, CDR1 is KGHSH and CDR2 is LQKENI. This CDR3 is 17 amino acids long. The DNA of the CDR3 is TGTGCCAGCTCACCCAGAGCCTCCGGGACAGCTAACTATGGCTACACCTTC. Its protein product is CASSPRASGTANYGYTF.

The CDR3, as DNA: TGTGCCAGCAGCCTCGCCGATCCCGGTAGCACTGAAGCTTTCTTT. It specifies CASSLADPGSTEAFF. The V and J genes are TRBV7-9 and TRBJ1-1, with unresolved D. This CDR3 is built from 15 residues. Germline CDR1 SEHNR, CDR2 FQNEAQ (reference sequence). Trimming took off 5 bases at V and 4 bases at J, with 17 bases between the two ends. Together with reference TRBV7-9 and TRBJ1-1, the CDR3 gives the full variable domain: DTGVSQNPRHKITKRGQNVTFRCDPISEHNRLYWYRQTLGQGPEFLTYFQNEAQLEKSRLLSDRFSAERPKGSFSTLEIQRTEQGDSAMYLCASSLADPGSTEAFFGQGTRLTVV.

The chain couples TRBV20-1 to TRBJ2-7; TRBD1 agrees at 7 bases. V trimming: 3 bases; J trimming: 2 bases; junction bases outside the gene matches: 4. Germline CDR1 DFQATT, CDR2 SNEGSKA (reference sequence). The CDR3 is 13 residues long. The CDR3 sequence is CSASGQVPYEQYF. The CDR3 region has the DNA TGCAGTGCTAGTGGACAGGTTCCCTACGAGCAGTACTTC.

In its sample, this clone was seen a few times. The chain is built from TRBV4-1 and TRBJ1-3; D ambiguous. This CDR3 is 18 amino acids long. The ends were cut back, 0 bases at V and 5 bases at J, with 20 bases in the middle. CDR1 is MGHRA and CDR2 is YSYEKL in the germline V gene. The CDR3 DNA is TGCGCCAGCAGCCAAGATCGGGTGAGGGCTGACGAGAGAAACACCATATATTTT. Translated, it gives CASSQDRVRADERNTIYF.

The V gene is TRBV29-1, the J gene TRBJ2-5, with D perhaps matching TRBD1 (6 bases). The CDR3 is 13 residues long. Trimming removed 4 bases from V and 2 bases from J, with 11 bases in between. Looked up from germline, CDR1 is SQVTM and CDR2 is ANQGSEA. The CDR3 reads CSVGVQGQETQYF. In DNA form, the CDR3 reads TGCAGCGTTGGGGTGCAGGGGCAAGAGACCCAGTACTTC.

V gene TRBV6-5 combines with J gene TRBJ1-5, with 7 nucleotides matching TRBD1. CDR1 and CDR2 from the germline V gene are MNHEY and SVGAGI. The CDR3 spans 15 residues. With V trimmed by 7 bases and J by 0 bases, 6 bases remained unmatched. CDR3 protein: CASTGGTDSNQPQHF. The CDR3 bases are TGTGCCAGCACTGGAGGGACAGATAGCAATCAGCCCCAGCATTTT.

This CDR3 reads CASSLVAGDPFNSPLHF. The CDR3 nucleotides are TGCGCCAGCAGCTTGGTTGCAGGGGACCCCTTTAATTCACCCCTCCACTTT. This chain joins TRBV5-1 and TRBJ1-6, with TRBD1 as a possible D gene (6 bases). Between the trimmed V and J ends, which lost 0 bases and 6 bases, there was a span of 16 bases. Looked up from germline, CDR1 is SGHRS and CDR2 is YFSETQ. The CDR3 covers 17 residues.

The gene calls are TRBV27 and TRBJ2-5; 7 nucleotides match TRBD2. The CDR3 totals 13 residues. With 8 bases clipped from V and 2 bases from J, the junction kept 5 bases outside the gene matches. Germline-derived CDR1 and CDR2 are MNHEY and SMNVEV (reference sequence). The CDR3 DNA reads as TGTGCCAGCGGGCTAGCGGATCAAGAGACCCAGTACTTC. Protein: CASGLADQETQYF.

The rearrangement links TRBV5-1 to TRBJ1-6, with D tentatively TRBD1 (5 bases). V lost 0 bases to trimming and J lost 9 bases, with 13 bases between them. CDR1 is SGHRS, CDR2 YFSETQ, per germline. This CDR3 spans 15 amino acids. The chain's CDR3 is CASSLDGGRSSPLHF. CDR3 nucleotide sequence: TGCGCCAGCAGCTTGGACGGGGGAAGAAGTTCACCCCTCCACTTT.

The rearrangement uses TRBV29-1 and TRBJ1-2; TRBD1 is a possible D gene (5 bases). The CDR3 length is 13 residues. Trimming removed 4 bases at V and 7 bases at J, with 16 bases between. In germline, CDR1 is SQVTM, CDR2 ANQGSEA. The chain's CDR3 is CSVGYSSGGGYTF. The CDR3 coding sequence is TGCAGCGTTGGTTATTCTTCGGGGGGTGGCTACACCTTC.

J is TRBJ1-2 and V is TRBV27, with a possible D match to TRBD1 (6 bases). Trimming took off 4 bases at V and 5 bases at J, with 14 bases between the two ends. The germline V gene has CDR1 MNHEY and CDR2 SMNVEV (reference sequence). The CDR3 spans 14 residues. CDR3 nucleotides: TGTGCCAGCAGTTCCGAGGGGGGAGGGTATGGCTACACCTTC. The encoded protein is CASSSEGGGYGYTF.

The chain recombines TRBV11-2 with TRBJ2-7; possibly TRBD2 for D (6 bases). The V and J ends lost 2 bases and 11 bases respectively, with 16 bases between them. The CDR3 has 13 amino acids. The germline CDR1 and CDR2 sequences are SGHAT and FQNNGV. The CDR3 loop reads CASSLIWGEGEYF. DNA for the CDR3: TGTGCCAGCAGCTTAATATGGGGGGAAGGGGAGTACTTC.

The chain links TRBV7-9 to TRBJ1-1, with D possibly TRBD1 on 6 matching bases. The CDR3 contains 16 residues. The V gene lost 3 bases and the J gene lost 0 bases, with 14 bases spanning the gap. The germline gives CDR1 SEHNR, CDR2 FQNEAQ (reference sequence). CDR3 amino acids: CASSLLPGVMNTEAFF. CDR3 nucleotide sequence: TGTGCCAGCAGCTTGCTTCCAGGGGTGATGAACACTGAAGCTTTCTTT.

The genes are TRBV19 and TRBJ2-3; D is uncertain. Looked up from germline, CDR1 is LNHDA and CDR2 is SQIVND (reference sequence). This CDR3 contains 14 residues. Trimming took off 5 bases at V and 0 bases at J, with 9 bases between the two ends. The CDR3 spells CASSLSSSTDTQYF. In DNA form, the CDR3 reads TGTGCCAGTAGTCTCTCCTCTAGCACAGATACGCAGTATTTT.

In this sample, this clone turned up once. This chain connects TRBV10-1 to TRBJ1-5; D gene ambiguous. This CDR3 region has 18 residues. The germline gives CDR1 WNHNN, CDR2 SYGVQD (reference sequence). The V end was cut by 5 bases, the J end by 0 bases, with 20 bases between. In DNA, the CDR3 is TGCGCCAGCAGTCGCGTCAGAAACAGCCAGTATAGCAATCAGCCCCAGCATTTT. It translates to CASSRVRNSQYSNQPQHF.

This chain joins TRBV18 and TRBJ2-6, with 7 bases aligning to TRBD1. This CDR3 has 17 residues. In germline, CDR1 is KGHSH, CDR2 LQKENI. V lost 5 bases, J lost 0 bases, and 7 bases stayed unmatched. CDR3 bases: TGTGCCAGCTCAGAAGGGACAGCCAGCTCTGGGGCCAACGTCCTGACTTTC. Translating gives CASSEGTASSGANVLTF. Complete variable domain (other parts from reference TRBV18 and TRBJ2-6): NAGVMQNPRHLVRRRGQEARLRCSPMKGHSHVYWYRQLPEEGLKFMVYLQKENIIDESGMPKERFSAEFPKEGPSILRIQQVVRGDSAAYFCASSEGTASSGANVLTFGAGSRLTVL.

The CDR3 reads CASRTSGGAYTGELFF. The CDR3 bases are TGTGCCAGCAGAACGAGCGGGGGGGCCTACACCGGGGAGCTGTTTTTT. The chain is built from TRBV7-2 and TRBJ2-2, with TRBD2 matching 10 bases. CDR1 and CDR2 from the germline V gene are SGHTA and FQGNSA. V was clipped by 6 bases and J by 3 bases; unmatched bases: 7. This CDR3 spans 16 amino acids.

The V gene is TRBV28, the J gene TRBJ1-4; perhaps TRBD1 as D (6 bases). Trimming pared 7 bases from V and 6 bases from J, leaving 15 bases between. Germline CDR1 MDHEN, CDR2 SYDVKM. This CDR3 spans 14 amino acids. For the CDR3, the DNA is TGTGCCAGCATCCCGGGAGGGGGACATGAAAAACTGTTTTTT. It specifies CASIPGGGHEKLFF.

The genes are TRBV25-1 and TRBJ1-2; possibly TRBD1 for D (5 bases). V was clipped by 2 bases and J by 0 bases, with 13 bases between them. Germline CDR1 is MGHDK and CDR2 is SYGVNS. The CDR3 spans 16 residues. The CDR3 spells CASSEQGVGTNYGYTF. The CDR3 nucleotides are TGTGCCAGCAGTGAACAGGGTGTTGGGACTAACTATGGCTACACCTTC.

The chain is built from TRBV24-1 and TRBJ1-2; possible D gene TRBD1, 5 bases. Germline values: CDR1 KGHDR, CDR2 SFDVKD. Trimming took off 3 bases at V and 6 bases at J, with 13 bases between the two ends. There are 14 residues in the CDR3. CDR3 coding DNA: TGTGCCACCAGTGATGCAGGGTTTCTGCATGGCTACACCTTC. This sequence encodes CATSDAGFLHGYTF.

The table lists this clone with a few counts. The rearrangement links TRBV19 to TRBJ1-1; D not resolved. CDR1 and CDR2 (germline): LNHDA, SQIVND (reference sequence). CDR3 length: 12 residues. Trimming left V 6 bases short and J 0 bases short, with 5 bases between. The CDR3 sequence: CASSGLNTEAFF. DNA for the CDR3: TGTGCCAGTAGCGGGTTGAACACTGAAGCTTTCTTT.

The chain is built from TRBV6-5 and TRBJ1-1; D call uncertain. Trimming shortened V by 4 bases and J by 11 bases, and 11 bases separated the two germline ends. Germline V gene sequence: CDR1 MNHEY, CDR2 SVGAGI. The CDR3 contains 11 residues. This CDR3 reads CASSSGRFAFF. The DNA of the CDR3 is TGTGCCAGCAGTTCGGGGAGGTTCGCTTTCTTT.

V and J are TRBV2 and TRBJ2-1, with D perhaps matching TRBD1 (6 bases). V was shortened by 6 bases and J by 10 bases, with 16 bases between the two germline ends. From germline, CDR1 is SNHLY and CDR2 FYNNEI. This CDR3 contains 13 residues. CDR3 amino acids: CASSKTGLGEQFF. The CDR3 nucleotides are TGTGCCAGCAGCAAGACAGGTCTAGGCGAGCAGTTCTTC.

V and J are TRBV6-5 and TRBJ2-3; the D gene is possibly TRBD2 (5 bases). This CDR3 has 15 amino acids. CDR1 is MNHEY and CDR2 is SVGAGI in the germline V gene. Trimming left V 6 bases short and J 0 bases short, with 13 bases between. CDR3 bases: TGTGCCAGCAGGGACTGGCAGTCTAGCACAGATACGCAGTATTTT. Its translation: CASRDWQSSTDTQYF.

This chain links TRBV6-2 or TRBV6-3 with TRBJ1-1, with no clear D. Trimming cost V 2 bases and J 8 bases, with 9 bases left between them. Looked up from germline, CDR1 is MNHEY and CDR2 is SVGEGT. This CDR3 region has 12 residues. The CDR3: CASSYPIAEAFF. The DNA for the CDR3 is TGTGCCAGCAGTTACCCCATAGCAGAAGCTTTCTTT.

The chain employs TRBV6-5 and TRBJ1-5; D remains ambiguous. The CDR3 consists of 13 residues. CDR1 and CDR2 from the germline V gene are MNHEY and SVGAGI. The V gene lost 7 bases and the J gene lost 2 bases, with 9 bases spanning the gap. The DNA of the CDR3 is TGTGCCAGCACCCGGCGGGGCAATCAGCCCCAGCATTTT. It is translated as CASTRRGNQPQHF.

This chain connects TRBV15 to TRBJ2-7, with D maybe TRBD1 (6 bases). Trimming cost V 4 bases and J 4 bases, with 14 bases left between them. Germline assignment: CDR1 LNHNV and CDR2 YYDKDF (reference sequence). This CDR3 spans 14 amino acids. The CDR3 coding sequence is TGTGCCACCAGCATCAGACAGGTTCGATACGAGCAGTACTTC. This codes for CATSIRQVRYEQYF.

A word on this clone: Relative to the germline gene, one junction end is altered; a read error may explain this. CDR3 DNA: TGTGCTAGCAGCTTAGGTTCTTATCCCGGGGAGACCCAGTACTTC. This translates into CASSLGSYPGETQYF. The chain couples TRBV7-7 to TRBJ2-5; no definite D call. From germline, CDR1 is SSHAT and CDR2 FNYEAQ (reference sequence). This CDR3 has 15 residues.

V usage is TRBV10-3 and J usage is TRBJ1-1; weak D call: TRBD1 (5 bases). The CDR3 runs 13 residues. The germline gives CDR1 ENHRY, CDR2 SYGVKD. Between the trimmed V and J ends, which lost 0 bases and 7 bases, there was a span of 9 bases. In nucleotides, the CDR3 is TGTGCCATCAGTGAGTCGACAGTCAGTGAAGCTTTCTTT. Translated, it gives CAISESTVSEAFF.